Ten or more counts support the clone carrying this T cell receptor (beta chain). Its antigen is as yet unknown. Using unique molecular identifiers, the investigators prepared the TCRbeta library. In TCRdb, the PCR reads were re-called with MiXCR into one record per CDR3 protein. The data contain 98,000 or so distinct CDR3 sequences, almost 6.5% of them seen just once; the ten biggest clones take up around 23%. The data originate from a study of T-cell reconstitution after alpha-beta-depleted transplantation in children. General study results and limits: A year post-transplant, T-cell counts and diversity derived mostly from newly produced T cells.

CDR3 length: 13 amino acids. Germline assignment: CDR1 ENHRY and CDR2 SYGVKD. Deletions cut 5 bases from V and 3 bases from J, with 10 bases between. The rearrangement joins TRBV10-3 to TRBJ1-2; D unclear. This receptor was obtained from a male patient aged 2 to 9 who had a stem cell transplant for acute lymphoblastic leukemia, so the T cells may come from the graft donor. Here the sequenced sample was PBMCs, mostly from graft donor cells, taken 360 days after TCRalphabeta/CD19-depleted stem cell transplant. This chain's CDR3 is CAISLRRDYGYTF. CDR3 nucleotides: TGTGCCATCAGTCTAAGACGAGACTATGGCTACACCTTC.